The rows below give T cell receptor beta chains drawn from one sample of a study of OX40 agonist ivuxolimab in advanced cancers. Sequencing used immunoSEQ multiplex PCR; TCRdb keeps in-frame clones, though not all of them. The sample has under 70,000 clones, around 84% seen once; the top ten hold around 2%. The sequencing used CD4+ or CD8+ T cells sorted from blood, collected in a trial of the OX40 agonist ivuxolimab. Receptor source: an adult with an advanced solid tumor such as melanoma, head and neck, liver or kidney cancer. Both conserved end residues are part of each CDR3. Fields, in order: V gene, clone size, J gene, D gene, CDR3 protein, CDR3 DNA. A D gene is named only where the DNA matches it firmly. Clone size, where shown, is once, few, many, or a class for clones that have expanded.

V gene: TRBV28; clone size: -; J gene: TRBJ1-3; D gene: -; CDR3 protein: CASPGPPGNTIYF; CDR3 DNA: TGTGCCAGCCCAGGGCCCCCTGGAAACACCATATATTTT
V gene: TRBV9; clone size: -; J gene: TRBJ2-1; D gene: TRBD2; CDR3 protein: CASSPRLAAYNEQFF; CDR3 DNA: TGTGCCAGCAGCCCCCGACTAGCGGCTTACAATGAGCAGTTCTTC
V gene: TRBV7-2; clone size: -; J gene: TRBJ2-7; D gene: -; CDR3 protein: CASSRDPPYEQYF; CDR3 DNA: TGTGCCAGCTCCCGGGACCCTCCCTACGAGCAGTACTTC
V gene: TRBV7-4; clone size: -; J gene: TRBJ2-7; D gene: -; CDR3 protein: CASSLVLGWENSYEQYF; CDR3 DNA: TGTGCCAGCAGCTTAGTCTTAGGATGGGAGAATTCCTACGAGCAGTACTTC
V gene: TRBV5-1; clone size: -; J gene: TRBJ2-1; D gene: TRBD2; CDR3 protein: CASSSGLASNEQFF; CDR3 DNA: TGCGCCAGCAGCTCTGGACTAGCAAGCAATGAGCAGTTCTTC
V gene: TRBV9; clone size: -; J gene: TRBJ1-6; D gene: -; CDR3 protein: CASSPPQGSNSPLHF; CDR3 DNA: TGTGCCAGCAGCCCTCCGCAGGGGAGTAATTCACCCCTCCACTTT
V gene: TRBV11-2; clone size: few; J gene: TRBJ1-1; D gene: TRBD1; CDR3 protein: CASSDWTGVNTEAFF; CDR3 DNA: TGTGCCAGCAGCGATTGGACAGGGGTGAACACTGAAGCTTTCTTT
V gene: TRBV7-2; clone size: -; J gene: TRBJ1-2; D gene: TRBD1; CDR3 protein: CASSLDAGGVYGYTF; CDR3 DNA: TGTGCCAGCAGCTTAGATGCAGGGGGGGTCTATGGCTACACCTTC
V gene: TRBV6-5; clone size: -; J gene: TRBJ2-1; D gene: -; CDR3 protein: CASSSPTGHNEQFF; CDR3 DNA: TGTGCCAGCAGTTCCCCAACAGGGCACAATGAGCAGTTCTTC
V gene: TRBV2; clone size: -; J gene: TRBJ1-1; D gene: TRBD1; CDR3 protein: CASSDHARGTGVTEAFF; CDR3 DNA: TGTGCCAGCAGTGACCATGCCAGAGGGACAGGGGTCACTGAAGCTTTCTTT
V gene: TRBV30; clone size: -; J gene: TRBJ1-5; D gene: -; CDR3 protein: CAWSLKGGNQPQHF; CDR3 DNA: TGTGCCTGGAGTCTCAAGGGGGGCAATCAGCCCCAGCATTTT
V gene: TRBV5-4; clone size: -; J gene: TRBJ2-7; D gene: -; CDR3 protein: CASSLGGTNYEQYF; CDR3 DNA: TGTGCCAGCAGCTTGGGGGGGACAAACTACGAGCAGTACTTC
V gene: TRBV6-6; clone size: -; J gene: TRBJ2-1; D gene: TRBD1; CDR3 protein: CASRDRQGANEQFF; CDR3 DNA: TGTGCCAGCAGAGACCGACAGGGTGCCAATGAGCAGTTCTTC
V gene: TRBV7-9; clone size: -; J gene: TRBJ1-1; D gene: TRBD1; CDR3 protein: CASSLGMGTGHTEAFF; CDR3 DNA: TGTGCCAGCAGCTTAGGGATGGGGACAGGGCACACTGAAGCTTTCTTT
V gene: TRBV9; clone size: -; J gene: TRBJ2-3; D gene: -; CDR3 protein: CASSARSDLLTDTQYF; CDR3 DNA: TGTGCCAGCAGCGCACGGAGTGACCTACTCACAGATACGCAGTATTTT
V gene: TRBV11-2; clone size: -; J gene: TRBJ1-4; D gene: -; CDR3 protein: CASSSWATNEKLFF; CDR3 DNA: TGTGCCAGCAGCTCGTGGGCGACTAATGAAAAACTGTTTTTT
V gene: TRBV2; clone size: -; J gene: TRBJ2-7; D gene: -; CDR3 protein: CASHVSTGSYEQYF; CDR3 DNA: TGTGCCAGCCACGTTTCTACAGGGTCCTACGAGCAGTACTTC
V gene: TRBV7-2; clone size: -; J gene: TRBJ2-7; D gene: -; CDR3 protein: CASSLEGEDEQYF; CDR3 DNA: TGTGCCAGCAGCTTAGAAGGGGAAGACGAGCAGTACTTC
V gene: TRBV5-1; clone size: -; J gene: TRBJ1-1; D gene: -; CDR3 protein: CASSLEQSTYTEAFF; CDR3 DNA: TGCGCCAGCAGCTTGGAACAGTCCACGTACACTGAAGCTTTCTTT
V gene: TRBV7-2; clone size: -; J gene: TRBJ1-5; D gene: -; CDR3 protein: CASSPWGDQPQHF; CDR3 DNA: TGTGCCAGCAGCCCCTGGGGGGACCAGCCCCAGCATTTT
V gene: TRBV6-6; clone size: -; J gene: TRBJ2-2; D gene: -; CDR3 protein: CATKDRVSGTGELFF; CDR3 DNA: TGTGCCACCAAAGACAGGGTTAGCGGCACCGGGGAGCTGTTTTTT
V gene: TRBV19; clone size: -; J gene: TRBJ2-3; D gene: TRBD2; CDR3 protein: CASSPLGREGTDTQYF; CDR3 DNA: TGTGCCAGTAGTCCCCTTGGGCGGGAGGGAACAGATACGCAGTATTTT
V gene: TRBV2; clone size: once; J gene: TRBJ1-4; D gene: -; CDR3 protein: CASRTQYYEKLFF; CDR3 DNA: TGTGCCAGCAGGACTCAGTATTATGAAAAACTGTTTTTT
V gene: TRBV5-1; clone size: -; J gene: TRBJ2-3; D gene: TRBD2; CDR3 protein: CASSGRGSSTDTQYF; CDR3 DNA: TGCGCCAGCAGCGGGCGGGGGTCTAGCACAGATACGCAGTATTTT
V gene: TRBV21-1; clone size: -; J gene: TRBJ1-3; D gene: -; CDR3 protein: CASSFPGLGIPSGNTIYF; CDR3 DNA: TGTGCCAGCAGCTTCCCCGGCCTAGGGATTCCCTCTGGAAACACCATATATTTT
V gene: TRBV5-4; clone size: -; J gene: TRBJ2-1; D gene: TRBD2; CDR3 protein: CASSGGGNVYNEQFF; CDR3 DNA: TGTGCCAGCAGCGGGGGGGGAAACGTCTACAATGAGCAGTTCTTC
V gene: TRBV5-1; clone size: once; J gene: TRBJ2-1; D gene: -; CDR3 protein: CASSLAVGGYNEQFF; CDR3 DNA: TGCGCCAGCAGCTTGGCCGTTGGGGGTTACAATGAGCAGTTCTTC
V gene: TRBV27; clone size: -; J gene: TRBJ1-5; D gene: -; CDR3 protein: CASSSGRGQPQHF; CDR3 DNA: TGTGCCAGCAGTTCTGGAAGGGGGCAGCCCCAGCATTTT
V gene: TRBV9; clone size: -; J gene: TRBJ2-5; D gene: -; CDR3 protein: CASSVGGTLETQYF; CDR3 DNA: TGTGCCAGCAGCGTGGGCGGTACTCTAGAGACCCAGTACTTC
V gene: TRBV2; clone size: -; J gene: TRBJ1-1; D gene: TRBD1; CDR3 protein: CASNRQGALTEAFF; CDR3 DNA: TGTGCCAGCAATCGGCAGGGGGCGCTGACTGAAGCTTTCTTT
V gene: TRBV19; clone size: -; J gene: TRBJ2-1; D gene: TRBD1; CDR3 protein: CASSMGQVYNEQFF; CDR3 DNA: TGTGCCAGTAGTATGGGACAGGTCTACAATGAGCAGTTCTTC
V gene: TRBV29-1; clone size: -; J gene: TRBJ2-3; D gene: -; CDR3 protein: CSVVGSLSTDTQYF; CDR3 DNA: TGCAGCGTTGTCGGGTCCCTCTCCACAGATACGCAGTATTTT
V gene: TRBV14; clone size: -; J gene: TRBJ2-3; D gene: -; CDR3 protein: CASSFGLRTDTQYF; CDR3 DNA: TGTGCCAGCAGCTTCGGCCTTCGCACAGATACGCAGTATTTT
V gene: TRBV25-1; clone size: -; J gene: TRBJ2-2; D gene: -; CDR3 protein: CASSDKFFAGELFF; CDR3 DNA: TGTGCCAGCAGTGATAAGTTTTTCGCCGGGGAGCTGTTTTTT
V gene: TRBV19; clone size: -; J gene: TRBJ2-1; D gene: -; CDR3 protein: CASKRVGGAYNEQFF; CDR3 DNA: TGTGCCAGTAAAAGGGTCGGGGGCGCCTACAATGAGCAGTTCTTC
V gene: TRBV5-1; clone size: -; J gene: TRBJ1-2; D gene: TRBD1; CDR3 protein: CASSVGQGGHGYTF; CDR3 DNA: TGCGCCAGCAGCGTAGGACAGGGCGGCCATGGCTACACCTTC
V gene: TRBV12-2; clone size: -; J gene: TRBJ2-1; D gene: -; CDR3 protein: CASRLAGVDNEQFF; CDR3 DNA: TGTGCAAGTCGCTTAGCGGGGGTCGACAATGAGCAGTTCTTC
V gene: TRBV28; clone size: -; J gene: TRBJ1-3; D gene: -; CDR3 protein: CASSETFAGNTIYF; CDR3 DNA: TGTGCCAGCAGTGAAACTTTTGCTGGAAACACCATATATTTT
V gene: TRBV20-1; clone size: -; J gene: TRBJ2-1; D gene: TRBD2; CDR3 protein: CRPQRGNEQFF; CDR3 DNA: TGCAGGCCCCAGCGGGGGAATGAGCAGTTCTTC
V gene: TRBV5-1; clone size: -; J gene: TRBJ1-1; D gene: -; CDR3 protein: CASSSTAATEAFF; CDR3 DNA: TGCGCCAGCAGCTCTACTGCTGCCACTGAAGCTTTCTTT
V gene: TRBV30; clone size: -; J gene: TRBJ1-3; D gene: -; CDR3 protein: CAHDLGDSGNTIYF; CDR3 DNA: TGTGCTCATGATCTCGGAGATTCTGGAAACACCATATATTTT
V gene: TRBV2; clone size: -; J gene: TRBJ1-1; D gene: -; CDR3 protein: CASSPLESSRAFF; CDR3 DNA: TGTGCCAGCAGCCCACTAGAAAGTTCTCGGGCTTTCTTT
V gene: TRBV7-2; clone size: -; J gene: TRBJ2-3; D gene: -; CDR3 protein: CASTPGEDTQYF; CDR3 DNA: TGTGCCAGCACCCCTGGAGAGGATACGCAGTATTTT
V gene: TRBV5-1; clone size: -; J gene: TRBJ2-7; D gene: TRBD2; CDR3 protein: CASSYTAMTSGSSYEQYF; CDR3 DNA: TGCGCCAGCAGCTACACCGCCATGACTAGCGGGAGCTCCTACGAGCAGTACTTC
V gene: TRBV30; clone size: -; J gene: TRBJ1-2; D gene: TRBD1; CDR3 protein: CAWSPGQGSYGYTF; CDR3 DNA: TGTGCCTGGAGTCCCGGACAGGGAAGTTATGGCTACACCTTC
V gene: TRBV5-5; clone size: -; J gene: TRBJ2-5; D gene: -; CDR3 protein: CASSLGDLLETQYF; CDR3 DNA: TGTGCCAGCAGCTTGGGGGACTTGCTGGAGACCCAGTACTTC
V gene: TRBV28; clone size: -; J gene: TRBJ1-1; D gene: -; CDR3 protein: CASRGGGTEAFF; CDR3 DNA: TGTGCCAGCAGAGGGGGTGGGACTGAAGCTTTCTTT
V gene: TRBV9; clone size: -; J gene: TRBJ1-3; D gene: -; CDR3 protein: CASSPQIAGNTIYF; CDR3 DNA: TGTGCCAGCAGCCCCCAGATAGCTGGAAACACCATATATTTT
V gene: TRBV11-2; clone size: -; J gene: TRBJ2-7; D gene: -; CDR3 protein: CASSSGPGVSYEQYF; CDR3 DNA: TGTGCCAGCAGCTCCGGTCCCGGTGTCTCCTACGAGCAGTACTTC
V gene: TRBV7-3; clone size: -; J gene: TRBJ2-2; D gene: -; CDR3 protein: CASSSRPLTGELFF; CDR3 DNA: TGTGCCAGCAGCTCCCGACCACTCACCGGGGAGCTGTTTTTT
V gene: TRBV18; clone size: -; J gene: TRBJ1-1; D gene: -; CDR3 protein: CASSPQGGDGEAFF; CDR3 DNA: TGTGCCAGCTCACCCCAGGGTGGGGACGGTGAAGCTTTCTTT
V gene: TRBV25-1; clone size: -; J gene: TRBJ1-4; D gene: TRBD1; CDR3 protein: CASSESRGFLGELFF; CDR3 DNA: TGTGCCAGCAGTGAATCCAGGGGGTTCCTTGGAGAACTGTTTTTT
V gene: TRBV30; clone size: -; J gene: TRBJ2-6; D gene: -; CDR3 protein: CAWSITSGANVLTF; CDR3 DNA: TGTGCCTGGAGTATAACCTCTGGGGCCAACGTCCTGACTTTC
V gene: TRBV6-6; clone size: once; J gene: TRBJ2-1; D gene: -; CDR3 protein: CASRPGVNEQFF; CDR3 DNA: TGTGCCAGCAGGCCAGGGGTAAATGAGCAGTTCTTC
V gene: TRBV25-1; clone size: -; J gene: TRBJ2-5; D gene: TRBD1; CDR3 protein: CASSEEGGLETQYF; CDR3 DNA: TGTGCCAGCAGTGAAGAAGGGGGCCTGGAGACCCAGTACTTC
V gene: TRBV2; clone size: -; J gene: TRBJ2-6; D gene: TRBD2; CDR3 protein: CASRRLGLAGPEANVLTF; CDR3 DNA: TGTGCCAGCAGGCGACTAGGACTAGCGGGGCCTGAGGCCAACGTCCTGACTTTC
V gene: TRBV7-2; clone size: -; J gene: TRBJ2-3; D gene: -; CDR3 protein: CASSAPTQDTQYF; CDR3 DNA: TGTGCCAGCAGCGCCCCGACCCAAGATACGCAGTATTTT
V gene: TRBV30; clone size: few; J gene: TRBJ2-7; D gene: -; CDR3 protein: CAYRGNYEQYF; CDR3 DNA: TGTGCCTACCGGGGTAACTACGAGCAGTACTTC
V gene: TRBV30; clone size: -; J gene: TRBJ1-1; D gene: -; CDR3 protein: CAWSVTGLTEAFF; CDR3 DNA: TGTGCCTGGAGCGTCACAGGGCTCACTGAAGCTTTCTTT